This T cell receptor (beta chain) was sequenced during a study of monozygotic twins with inflammatory bowel disease. cDNA for TCRalpha and TCRbeta was amplified by nested PCRs of about 15 then nine to ten cycles. TCRdb re-analyzed the 5' RACE reads; it lists each CDR3 protein once, without DNA. This repertoire includes a few hundred thousand distinct CDR3 sequences. The CDR3 runs to 17 residues. The sequence came from a human donor with ulcerative colitis or Crohn's disease, or a healthy co-twin of an affected twin (not recorded which). The rearrangement joins TRBV12-3 or TRBV12-4 to TRBJ2-5; with no DNA, the TCRdb D assignment of TRBD1 cannot be verified. Sequencing was done on a sample of blood. CDR3 sequence: CASSAPGRGGAAETQYF.